A single T cell receptor (beta chain) is shown here with its context. Its antigen target is currently unknown. One base away there is no much larger clone; base qualities are not given. The CDR3 starts with the cysteine, ends with the phenylalanine, and has 18 residues. CDR3 DNA only is kept here, 54 bases in frame from base 1. V lost 1 base and J lost 0 bases; the stretch between them is 13 bases long. The CDR1 and CDR2 encoded by the germline V gene (reference sequence) are SEHNR and FQNEAQ. The data originate from a study of T cell changes during pregnancy in multiple sclerosis (dated by TCRdb to between 2018 and 2021). Regarding the research as a whole: In women with multiple sclerosis, the researchers looked at how the T cell repertoire shifted as pregnancy progressed.

Libraries were made using the immunoSEQ multiplex PCR assay. TCRdb carries this immuneACCESS record with in-frame sequences only. Its versions omit some clonotypes, under half of them owing to an unresolved V gene in the studies checked, with the rest unexplained. The sample records under 100,000 clones, 85% to 95% of which are singletons. About 2.3% of the sample rests with the top ten. In this chain, TRBV7-9 is recombined with TRBJ2-6; TRBD2 is a weak D gene call, 5 bases matching. This sample comprised peripheral blood, obtained in the third trimester of pregnancy. The origin of this receptor is a female donor with multiple sclerosis, enrolled in a pregnancy study. CDR3 protein: CASSLDRGSYSGANVLTF. The nucleotide sequence is given as TGTGCCAGCAGCTTAGACCGGGGTAGCTACTCTGGGGCCAACGTCCTGACTTTC.